These 27 T cell receptor beta chains were all obtained from the same sample, sequenced in a study of cytomegalovirus exposure and HLA in healthy donors. Amplification used 60 Vbeta primers and 13 Jbeta primers. Profiling relied on immunoSEQ multiplex PCR, and the TCRdb table lists in-frame clones only, not all of them. Of approximately 150,000 clones listed, about 72% are singletons. Material: PBMCs. Receptors were obtained from a man aged 60 to 69 in good health and CMV-seronegative.

The V and J genes are TRBV5-1 and TRBJ2-6; 12 bases fit TRBD1. The CDR3 covers 20 residues. J gave up 2 bases and V 4 bases, and 13 bases lay outside the gene matches. CDR1 is SGHRS, CDR2 YFSETQ, per germline. For the CDR3, the DNA is TGCGCCAGCAGCCAATTTCCCCCGGGACAGGGGGCTGCTGGGGCCAACGTCCTGACTTTC. Translation: CASSQFPPGQGAAGANVLTF.

A few counts support this clone. The chain uses TRBV18 and TRBJ2-7; TRBD2 aligns across 9 bases. CDR3 size: 13 residues. Germline assignment: CDR1 KGHSH and CDR2 LQKENI. Trimming removed 3 bases from V and 4 bases from J; junction bases left unmatched: 1. As DNA, the CDR3 is TGTGCCAGCTCACCGGCGGGAGGGTACGAGCAGTACTTC. Translation: CASSPAGGYEQYF.

The chain couples TRBV6-1 to TRBJ1-3; no clear D. V lost 6 bases and J lost 0, with 12 bases in between. This CDR3 has 15 amino acids. In germline, CDR1 is MNHNS, CDR2 SASEGT. Written as DNA, the CDR3 is TGTGCCAGCAGCCTATCCTTCTTCTCTGGAAACACCATATATTTT. It translates to CASSLSFFSGNTIYF.

This clone was recorded only once. The V call is TRBV25-1, the J call TRBJ2-5; 7 nucleotides agree with TRBD2. The CDR3 runs to 13 residues. The V gene end was trimmed by 8 bases and the J gene end by 7 bases; junction bases not matched to a gene: 10. The germline gives CDR1 MGHDK, CDR2 SYGVNS. CDR3 sequence (DNA): TGTGCCAGCGGGGGACTAAGTGGGCGGACCCAGTACTTC. Protein sequence: CASGGLSGRTQYF.

The rearrangement joins TRBV6-6 to TRBJ2-7, with 11 positions matching TRBD1. The germline V gene encodes CDR1 MNHNY and CDR2 SVGAGI (reference sequence). With V trimmed by 2 bases and J by 7 bases, 7 bases remained unmatched. The CDR3 extends over 15 amino acids. The CDR3 bases are TGTGCCAGCAGTTACATGGACAGGGGGCTGGGGGAGCAGTACTTC. Its translation is CASSYMDRGLGEQYF.

The CDR3 region is CASSVAPRSGGAYEQYF. CDR3 bases: TGTGCCAGCAGCGTGGCCCCGAGGAGCGGGGGAGCCTACGAGCAGTACTTC. This chain uses TRBV9 with TRBJ2-5; 8 positions match TRBD2. Near its end, the DNA agrees better with TRBJ2-7, so the J call may be wrong. Germline-derived CDR1 and CDR2 are SGDLS and YYNGEE. This CDR3 has 17 residues.

The chain joins TRBV4-3 to TRBJ2-3, with TRBD2 matching over 15 bases. Germline trimming cut 0 bases from V and 8 bases from J; bases unmatched to any gene: 12. CDR1 and CDR2 (germline): LGHNA, YSLEER. CDR3 size: 19 residues. The CDR3 region is CASSQDRTSGGAGSGTQYF. DNA for the CDR3: TGCGCCAGCAGCCAAGATAGGACTAGCGGGGGGGCCGGTTCAGGTACGCAGTATTTT.

CDR3 sequence reads: CASSFFDLAGGPGELFF. In DNA form, the CDR3 reads TGTGCCAGCAGTTTTTTCGATCTAGCGGGAGGGCCCGGGGAGCTGTTTTTT. The chain recombines TRBV28 with TRBJ2-2; 12 positions agree with TRBD2. CDR1 and CDR2 from the germline V gene are MDHEN and SYDVKM. The V segment lost 3 bases and the J segment 6 bases; nucleotides outside the gene matches: 8. The CDR3 spans 17 residues.

The chain carries TRBV28 and TRBJ2-7, with D perhaps matching TRBD2 (5 bases). V was cut by 8 bases and J by 0 bases, with 20 bases left in between. This CDR3 comprises 16 residues. The germline CDR1 and CDR2 sequences are MDHEN and SYDVKM. The CDR3 DNA reads TGTGCCAGCTATGGGCACGAGCGGAGAAGCTCCTACGAGCAGTACTTC. Protein product: CASYGHERRSSYEQYF.

V is TRBV10-3 and J is TRBJ2-7; the match to TRBD1 covers 9 bases. V lost 10 bases and J lost 0; bases outside the gene matches: 4. Germline CDR1 is ENHRY and CDR2 is SYGVKD. This CDR3 is 13 amino acids long. The CDR3 here is CATRTGVSYEQYF. The CDR3 bases are TGTGCCACCCGGACAGGGGTCTCCTACGAGCAGTACTTC.

This clone was recorded only once. The chain combines TRBV28 with TRBJ1-4; D remains unclear. Germline assignment: CDR1 MDHEN and CDR2 SYDVKM. The CDR3 is 13 residues long. The V end was cut by 3 bases, the J end by 7 bases, with 9 bases between. CDR3 loop: CASSLLSFEKLFF. The CDR3 bases are TGTGCCAGCAGTTTGCTGAGTTTTGAAAAACTGTTTTTT.

The gene calls are TRBV5-4 and TRBJ2-1; D perhaps matches TRBD1 (6 bases). CDR3 length: 15 amino acids. V dropped 3 bases and J dropped 0 bases, with 10 bases sitting between them. Germline values: CDR1 SGHNT, CDR2 YYREEE (reference sequence). The CDR3, as DNA: TGTGCCAGCAGCTCGCAGGGGATCTCCTACAATGAGCAGTTCTTC. Its translation: CASSSQGISYNEQFF.

The chain couples TRBV5-1 to TRBJ1-2; weak D call: TRBD1 (5 bases). This CDR3 is 15 amino acids long. The V end was cut by 0 bases, the J end by 6 bases, with 15 bases between. Germline V gene data show CDR1 as SGHRS and CDR2 as YFSETQ. The DNA for the CDR3 is TGCGCCAGCAGCTTGGTGGGCAGCCCCAGGGATGGCTACACCTTC. Translated: CASSLVGSPRDGYTF. Full variable domain (missing parts from reference TRBV5-1 and TRBJ1-2): KAGVTQTPRYLIKTRGQQVTLSCSPISGHRSVSWYQQTPGQGLQFLFEYFSETQRNKGNFPGRFSGRQFSNSRSEMNVSTLELGDSALYLCASSLVGSPRDGYTFGSGTRLTVV.

V usage is TRBV7-9 and J usage is TRBJ1-1; possible D gene TRBD1, 5 bases. V was clipped by 1 base and J by 0 bases, with 9 bases between them. Germline V lookup: CDR1 SEHNR, CDR2 FQNEAQ (reference sequence). This CDR3 is built from 15 residues. The CDR3 here is CASSLGTGMNTEAFF. DNA of the CDR3: TGTGCCAGCAGCTTAGGTACAGGAATGAACACTGAAGCTTTCTTT.

The CDR3 DNA reads TGCGCCAGCAGTCACCCCCCTAGCGGGGATTCCTACGAGCAGTACTTC. This translates into CASSHPPSGDSYEQYF. This sequence joins TRBV23-1 and TRBJ2-7; 9 nucleotides match TRBD2. TRBV23-1 is placed among ORFs of uncertain function. J lost 1 base, V lost 3 bases, and 7 bases had no gene match. CDR3 length equals 16 residues.

V usage is TRBV11-2 and J usage is TRBJ1-1, with TRBD1 matching over 11 bases. The V gene end was trimmed by 1 base and the J gene end by 3 bases; junction bases not matched to a gene: 7. The CDR3 loop spans 17 amino acids. Looked up from germline, CDR1 is SGHAT and CDR2 is FQNNGV. The CDR3 region is CASSLGGGTGGDTEAFF. The CDR3 DNA reads as TGTGCCAGCAGCTTAGGAGGAGGGACAGGGGGGGACACTGAAGCTTTCTTT.

For the CDR3, the DNA is TGTGCCAGCAGTTTATCGCACAGGGGAACTAATGAAAAACTGTTTTTT. Its translation: CASSLSHRGTNEKLFF. J is TRBJ1-4 and V is TRBV27; 7 nucleotides match TRBD1. The CDR3 sequence is 16 residues long. Germline CDR1 and CDR2: MNHEY and SMNVEV (reference sequence). After removal of 0 bases from V and 1 base from J, the junction contained 2 bases not matched to a gene.

The CDR3 sequence is CASGRGPDTQYF. CDR3 in DNA: TGTGCCAGCGGAAGGGGGCCAGATACGCAGTATTTT. V usage is TRBV9 and J usage is TRBJ2-3, with TRBD1 matching over 7 bases. Per the germline V gene, CDR1 is SGDLS and CDR2 is YYNGEE. The CDR3 consists of 12 residues. J was trimmed by 4 bases and V by 7 bases; bases with no gene match: 3.

Concerning this clone itself: The same CDR3 can be traced to other DNA sequences in this sample. V usage is TRBV9 and J usage is TRBJ1-3; D not certain. In germline, CDR1 is SGDLS, CDR2 YYNGEE. The CDR3 spans 14 residues. Between the trimmed V and J ends, which lost 4 bases and 0 bases, there was a span of 8 bases. The CDR3 bases are TGTGCCAGCAGCCTCCGCGGCTCTGGAAACACCATATATTTT. It specifies CASSLRGSGNTIYF.

This chain uses TRBV28 with TRBJ2-5; D is unclear. Matching the DNA end better, TRBJ2-7 makes the J call doubtful. Germline values: CDR1 MDHEN, CDR2 SYDVKM. The CDR3 contains 13 residues. The CDR3: CASSTTVPYEQYF. CDR3 coding DNA: TGTGCCAGCAGTACGACTGTTCCTTACGAGCAGTACTTC.

This clone has just one count. This sequence joins TRBV7-9 and TRBJ2-7; TRBD1 matches 8 bases. The CDR3 contains 15 residues. CDR1 and CDR2 from the germline V gene are SEHNR and FQNEAQ (reference sequence). V shed 2 bases and J 0 bases; nucleotides not matched to a gene: 3. CDR3 region: CASSLSGQASYEQYF. The CDR3 DNA is TGTGCCAGCAGCTTATCGGGACAGGCCTCCTACGAGCAGTACTTC.

This sequence joins TRBV9 and TRBJ2-2; 15 nucleotides line up with TRBD2. V dropped 4 bases and J dropped 1; count of bases not matched to a gene: 11. In germline, CDR1 is SGDLS, CDR2 YYNGEE. CDR3 length: 20 residues. This CDR3 reads CASSPRGLAGGLRNTGELFF. The DNA of the CDR3 is TGTGCCAGCAGCCCACGGGGACTAGCGGGGGGCCTTCGGAACACCGGGGAGCTGTTTTTT.

The chain joins TRBV6-6 to TRBJ1-5, with D unresolved. Germline CDR1 MNHNY, CDR2 SVGAGI (reference sequence). CDR3 length: 12 amino acids. The germline V and J ends were trimmed by 5 bases and 7 bases, with 9 bases remaining between them. CDR3 bases: TGTGCCAGCAGTAACGGGTTACAGCCCCAGCATTTT. Amino acid sequence: CASSNGLQPQHF.

The DNA of the CDR3 is TGTGCCAGCAGCTTGGACAGGGGGCTACAAGAGACCCAGTACTTC. Translating gives CASSLDRGLQETQYF. V gene TRBV5-4 combines with J gene TRBJ2-5; 9 bases are shared with TRBD1. This CDR3 has 15 residues. Losses at the gene ends were 0 bases for V and 2 bases for J; bases not matched to a gene: 2. Germline CDR1 reads SGHNT; CDR2 reads YYREEE (reference sequence).

This sequence joins TRBV6-6 and TRBJ2-5, with 10 bases fitting TRBD2. This CDR3 has 16 residues. Germline CDR1 MNHNY, CDR2 SVGAGI (reference sequence). J lost 1 base, V lost 7 bases, and 9 bases had no gene match. The CDR3 bases are TGTGCCAGCACCCGAAGGCTAGCGGGGGCCCAAGAGACCCAGTACTTC. Protein sequence: CASTRRLAGAQETQYF.

In regard to this clone: Other DNA sequences from this sample encode an identical CDR3 as well. The chain combines TRBV9 with TRBJ1-2; 8 bases are a match to TRBD1. There are 14 residues in the CDR3. Germline V gives CDR1 SGDLS, CDR2 YYNGEE. Germline trimming cut 0 bases from V and 4 bases from J; bases unmatched to any gene: 2. Written as DNA, the CDR3 is TGTGCCAGCAGCGTAGGACAGGGGACCTATGGCTACACCTTC. Protein product: CASSVGQGTYGYTF.

The chain couples TRBV11-2 to TRBJ2-7; D may be TRBD2 (5 bases). Germline CDR1 SGHAT, CDR2 FQNNGV. Trimming took off 0 bases at V and 6 bases at J, with 9 bases between the two ends. CDR3 length: 13 residues. The CDR3 here is CASSLEALAEQYF. CDR3 nucleotide sequence: TGTGCCAGCAGCTTAGAAGCGCTAGCCGAGCAGTACTTC.